This TCR beta chain was recovered during a study of T cells in Graves' hyperthyroidism and ophthalmopathy. General observations from the study: The blood repertoire included most of the expanded thyroid clonotypes above 0.001.

Using RNA transcripts as the source, TCR beta CDR3 regions were amplified. Initially, a first-round RT-PCR of the TCR CDR3 employed the HTBI primer set. MiXCR, run by TCRdb on the multiplex PCR reads, gives a single entry per CDR3 protein. The table lists 660,000 or so distinct CDR3 sequences, 45% of them singletons, with less than 9.5% in the top ten. CDR3 length equals 14 residues. Germline CDR1 and CDR2: SQVTM and ANQGSEA. The V gene end was trimmed by 3 bases and the J gene end by 4 bases; junction bases not matched to a gene: 8. To note about this clonotype: What it binds is not known. The final CDR3 position lacks the conserved phenylalanine or tryptophan, pointing to a likely read error.

Sequenced material: peripheral blood or thyroid tissue (not recorded which). This sequence originates from an adult man with Graves' disease, either hyperthyroidism or ophthalmopathy (not recorded which). The chain uses TRBV29-1 and TRBJ1-2, with 7 bases matching TRBD1. CDR3 sequence: CSVDVEGQIYGYTL. Here the CDR3 DNA reads TGCAGCGTTGATGTCGAGGGACAGATCTATGGCTACACCCTC.